This T cell receptor (beta chain) was identified during a study of blood T cell repertoires in COVID-19. Assay used: immunoSEQ multiplex PCR; TCRdb lists only in-frame clones, some missing. This table has over 50,000 clones, about 81% appearing once. Trimming took 0 bases from V and 0 from J, leaving 12 bases between them. The CDR3 totals 17 residues. Germline CDR1 reads MNHEY; CDR2 reads SVGEGT. The origin of this receptor is a man at least 80 years old with acute or convalescent COVID-19. This chain uses TRBV6-2 or TRBV6-3 with TRBJ2-1; a weak D match, TRBD2 (5 bases). Sequenced input: peripheral blood. The CDR3 loop reads CASSYSSWRSSYNEQFF. CDR3 bases: TGTGCCAGCAGTTACTCGTCCTGGAGGAGCTCCTACAATGAGCAGTTCTTC.